The T cell receptor beta chain described here comes from a study of CD8 T cells in Susac syndrome (dated by TCRdb to between 2018 and 2021). For context, the study as a whole: Whether CD8+ T cell activation and differentiation in Susac syndrome was antigen driven was tested using repertoire sequencing. The study compared CD8+ T cell repertoire clonality among 12 healthy donors, 14 Susac syndrome patients and 15 multiple sclerosis patients.

Counted from cysteine to phenylalanine, this CDR3 has 15 amino acids. Of all the DNA, just the CDR3 is kept, 45 bases in frame from base 1. As encoded in the germline V gene, CDR1 is ENHRY while CDR2 is SYGVKD. V lost 7 bases and J lost 7 bases; the stretch between them is 20 bases long. A word on this clonotype: Its recognized antigen is unknown. No base quality values were provided; no much bigger clone lies one nucleotide off.

RNA was extracted using the RNeasy kit, and roughly 0.5 to 1 microgram was reverse transcribed with random hexamers. The immunoSEQ multiplex PCR assay, which covers 54 Vbeta and 13 Jbeta segments, was used to amplify TCR beta CDR3 regions. PCR amplification bias was corrected by using a synthetic template baseline for primer optimization and computational correction. On the authors' methods: Reads were assigned to V, D and J genes according to IMGT and analyzed in immunoSEQ Analyzer, with only productive sequences retained. To calculate clonality, Shannon entropy was normalized by log2 of the number of productive unique sequences and then subtracted from one. Public and private clones were assessed among the 100 most prevalent clones of each patient and control. A clone was defined as Susac-specific if it was absent from the healthy and MS cohorts, from approximately 980 published viral clones and from other ImmuneACCESS disease sequences. TCRdb applied fastp at Q25 and MiXCR to the public reads, then kept only in-frame beta chains. CDR3 protein sequences are deduplicated, and each keeps its most common genes and DNA. These V and J calls derive from TCRdb rather than the authors' analysis. Here the sample has 110,000 or so distinct CDR3 sequences; approximately 90% occur a single time. The ten largest make up approximately 0.12% of the sample.

Results and caveats for the whole study, not just this receptor: The number of individuals in the TCR sequencing and HLA analysis was recognized as being relatively small.

Peripheral blood CD8+ and CD4+ T cells from healthy donors, Susac syndrome patients and multiple sclerosis patients were profiled using high-throughput TCR beta sequencing. Healthy donors were included as age- and sex-matched controls. CD8+ TEMRA cells were enriched by FACS, while bulk CD8+ and CD4+ T cells were purified by magnetic negative isolation. Blood was collected in EDTA tubes and processed within 24 hours, with PBMCs isolated through density gradient centrifugation. PBMCs intended for TCR sequencing were cryopreserved in liquid nitrogen and were subsequently thawed in a 37 degrees C water bath. The sorted or isolated CD4+, CD8+ and CD8+ TEMRA cells had a purity of 90% or higher.

Material: CD8+ T cells from PBMCs. The rearrangement joined TRBV10-3 to TRBJ2-1; the D gene identity is not certain. This sequence was found in a human donor in good health. The CDR3 reads CAITASGSAVNEQFF. In nucleotides, the sequence is TGTGCCATCACGGCCTCTGGGTCCGCGGTGAATGAGCAGTTCTTC.